The 13 T cell receptor beta chains presented below share a single source sample, sequenced in a study of cytomegalovirus exposure and HLA in healthy donors. Clones were sequenced by immunoSEQ multiplex PCR, and TCRdb holds only the in-frame ones, with some missing. This table holds 250,000 to 400,000 clones, approximately 88% found once. The sample comprised PBMCs. The source is a man between 25 and 39 years old in good health and CMV-seronegative.

There are a few counts of this clone. The chain is built from TRBV2 and TRBJ2-5; 11 bases map to TRBD1. The length of the CDR3 is 17 residues. CDR1 is SNHLY and CDR2 is FYNNEI in the germline V gene. V gave up 6 bases and J gave up 2 bases; unmatched junction bases: 11. CDR3 sequence reads: CASRWPGQGVLQETQYF. DNA of the CDR3: TGTGCCAGCAGATGGCCGGGACAGGGGGTCCTTCAAGAGACCCAGTACTTC.

The V call is TRBV7-9, the J call TRBJ1-6, with D perhaps TRBD1 (6 bases). Between the trimmed V and J ends, which lost 5 bases and 5 bases, there was a span of 13 bases. Germline V CDR1 and CDR2: SEHNR, FQNEAQ (reference sequence). The length of the CDR3 is 15 residues. This CDR3 reads CASSALGQNNSPLHF. As DNA, the CDR3 is TGTGCCAGCAGCGCTCTAGGACAGAATAATTCACCCCTCCACTTT.

This chain connects TRBV5-4 to TRBJ1-2; no clear D. Per germline, CDR1 SGHNT and CDR2 YYREEE (reference sequence). V lost 4 bases and J 4 bases, leaving 14 bases between the germline ends. The CDR3 is made up of 14 amino acids. In nucleotides, the CDR3 is TGTGCCAGCAGCCTAGGAGCGACCCCCTATGGCTACACCTTC. This encodes CASSLGATPYGYTF.

For this clone: This same CDR3 is encoded by further DNA sequences in the sample. The J gene is TRBJ2-7, the V gene TRBV19, with D possibly matching TRBD1 (5 bases). The CDR3 consists of 13 residues. Trimming left V 5 bases short and J 2 bases short, with 10 bases between. CDR1 and CDR2 from the germline V gene are LNHDA and SQIVND (reference sequence). CDR3 residues: CASSVTGTYEQYF. In DNA form, the CDR3 reads TGTGCCAGTAGTGTTACAGGAACCTACGAGCAGTACTTC.

V is TRBV29-1 and J is TRBJ2-1, with 9 bases aligning to TRBD2. CDR1 is SQVTM and CDR2 is ANQGSEA in the germline V gene. Trimming took 5 bases from V and 8 from J; bases not matched to a gene: 7. The CDR3 covers 13 residues. CDR3 bases: TGCAGCGTTAGAGCGGGGGGCCCCGATGAGCAGTTCTTC. Its translation is CSVRAGGPDEQFF.

This CDR3 is CASSPDSAPEQFF. CDR3 in DNA: TGCGCCAGCAGCCCGGACAGTGCTCCTGAGCAGTTCTTC. The rearrangement links TRBV5-1 to TRBJ2-1, with a tentative D call TRBD1 (6 bases). The CDR3 sequence is 13 residues long. Germline V gene data show CDR1 as SGHRS and CDR2 as YFSETQ. Trimming pared 4 bases from V and 9 bases from J, leaving 14 bases between.

The chain recombines TRBV7-8 with TRBJ2-3, with 7 bases that match TRBD2. The germline V gene has CDR1 SGHVS and CDR2 FQNEAQ. With V trimmed by 5 bases and J by 5 bases, 10 bases remained unmatched. CDR3 length: 15 amino acids. The CDR3: CASSQGGPGIDTQYF. In DNA, the CDR3 is TGTGCCAGCAGCCAGGGAGGGCCTGGGATAGATACGCAGTATTTT.

The genes are TRBV27 and TRBJ2-7, with D unclear. Germline CDR1 MNHEY, CDR2 SMNVEV (reference sequence). The CDR3 length is 14 residues. V lost 6 bases to trimming and J lost 0 bases, with 12 bases between them. CDR3: CASRYTDNSYEQYF. The CDR3 DNA follows: TGTGCCAGCAGGTACACAGATAACTCCTACGAGCAGTACTTC.

V and J are TRBV25-1 and TRBJ1-1; 8 positions agree with TRBD1. Germline V gene data show CDR1 as MGHDK and CDR2 as SYGVNS. The junction had 12 bases not matched to a gene; V was cut back by 6 bases and J by 0 bases. This CDR3 spans 17 amino acids. CDR3 bases: TGTGCCAGCAGCGATAATGACAGGGGCTCCATGAACACTGAAGCTTTCTTT. The encoded protein is CASSDNDRGSMNTEAFF.

The chain combines TRBV18 with TRBJ1-6, with 8 bases matching TRBD1. Germline V CDR1 and CDR2: KGHSH, LQKENI. CDR3 size: 17 residues. V dropped 2 bases and J dropped 4; count of bases not matched to a gene: 7. As DNA, the CDR3 is TGTGCCAGCTCACCATCTCCTCGGGACAGGTATAATTCACCCCTCCACTTT. It specifies CASSPSPRDRYNSPLHF.

The rearrangement links TRBV13 to TRBJ1-1, with 9 bases fitting TRBD1. The V gene end was trimmed by 7 bases and the J gene end by 1 base; junction bases not matched to a gene: 13. The CDR3 sequence is 17 residues long. CDR1 is PRHDT, CDR2 FYEKMQ, per germline (reference sequence). DNA for the CDR3: TGTGCCAGCACAACGGAAAAGGACAGGGGTGAGAACACTGAAGCTTTCTTT. Its protein product is CASTTEKDRGENTEAFF.

V is TRBV6-1 and J is TRBJ1-3; no firm D call. Germline assignment: CDR1 MNHNS and CDR2 SASEGT. Trimming took 7 bases from V and 2 from J, leaving 12 bases between them. CDR3 length: 14 amino acids. The chain's CDR3 is CASTATIAGNTIYF. The DNA of the CDR3 is TGTGCCAGCACCGCGACAATTGCTGGAAACACCATATATTTT.

This clone was recorded once. J is TRBJ2-5 and V is TRBV18; tentatively, D is TRBD1 (5 bases). Per germline, CDR1 KGHSH and CDR2 LQKENI. The CDR3 contains 17 residues. Deletions cut 0 bases from V and 4 bases from J, with 18 bases between. The CDR3 region is CASSPPVTGKARETQYF. The CDR3 DNA reads as TGTGCCAGCTCACCACCAGTTACAGGCAAAGCGAGAGAGACCCAGTACTTC.